This entry concerns a single T cell receptor beta chain. The age range of participants was about 18 to 90 years, with residence in under 30 US areas. Recovered status applied to Cohort 3 donors who had two consecutive negative PCRs. It also applied to those with clearance or with symptom resolution. This sample is drawn from a study of blood T cell repertoires in COVID-19. At the level of the study: Material from acute and convalescent COVID-19 was sourced from the United States, Italy and Spain. T cells, B-cell-depleted T cells, or PBMCs supplied cDNA or gDNA.

Clones were sequenced by immunoSEQ multiplex PCR, and TCRdb holds only the in-frame ones, with some missing. This sample carries under 250,000 clones, about 85% of them seen once, and the ten largest clones take 9.5% to 14%. This TCR came from a man in his thirties or forties who had recovered from COVID-19. Sequenced material: PBMCs or T cells enriched from blood (not recorded which).

As DNA, the CDR3 is TGCAGCGTTGAACCGAAAGGGCGAGGGATCCGAAGCACCGGGGAGCTGTTTTTT. Residues: CSVEPKGRGIRSTGELFF. V gene TRBV29-1 combines with J gene TRBJ2-2, with a tentative D call TRBD2 (5 bases). Germline CDR1 and CDR2: SQVTM and ANQGSEA. The V end lost 2 bases, the J end lost 4 bases, and 23 bases lay between the germline ends. CDR3 length: 18 amino acids.